This T cell receptor (beta chain) was found in a study of T cells in Graves' hyperthyroidism and ophthalmopathy (dated by TCRdb to between 2018 and 2020). Concerning the study at large: Peripheral blood was collected at initial diagnosis, before any treatment. TCR V-J signatures able to tell the groups apart were searched for in a discovery cohort of 90 to 100 patients, of whom 43 had Graves' ophthalmopathy and around 58 had stable Graves' hyperthyroidism. Whether ophthalmopathy could be predicted prospectively was tested in an independent validation cohort made up of under 20 hyperthyroidism patients plus 17 patients who later progressed to ophthalmopathy. The 100 discovery patients were randomly split 7:3 into training and test sets. The study also compared thyroid tissue and blood T-cell repertoires from a handful of Graves' hyperthyroidism patients. Following sampling, methimazole starting at 30 mg daily was given to hyperthyroidism patients, and high-dose intravenous methylprednisolone was given to ophthalmopathy patients. According to the paper, TCR Vbeta CDR3 sequencing was carried out on over 130 peripheral blood samples, which came from over 40 ophthalmopathy, 75 or so hyperthyroidism and roughly 17 progressor patients.

Stable Graves' hyperthyroidism was defined as no progression to ophthalmopathy during 18 months of follow-up. Hyperthyroidism patients were newly diagnosed, had a disease duration of under 2 months, and were aged 18 to 65 years. The study excluded patients with uncontrolled infections, other autoimmune diseases, pregnancy or lactation. Diagnoses were established on the basis of clinical symptoms, serum thyroxine and TRAb, thyroid ultrasound, and orbital computed tomography. PBMCs were isolated from 10 ml of fresh peripheral blood by Ficoll-Paque density gradient centrifugation. Total RNA was extracted using Trizol reagent, and RNA quality was assessed on an Agilent 2100 Bioanalyzer. What the study reported, not specific to this receptor: A 13 V-J signature model separated ophthalmopathy from stable hyperthyroidism, with approximately 87% sensitivity and 81% to 83% specificity in cross-validation and 80%/75% in testing. Sample size was not statistically predetermined, and blinding of investigators to group allocation was not performed. In validation, the model predicted progression to ophthalmopathy a median of approximately 6.3 months before onset, with about 71% sensitivity and about 72% specificity. Most expanded thyroid clonotypes (frequency above 0.001) were also detected in blood, a finding suggesting that blood repertoires may reflect thyroid immune responses.

This clonotype was seen at least ten times. The target of this receptor is not known. No quality values exist for individual bases; no much larger clone is one base distant. The TCR beta CDR3 regions were amplified from RNA transcripts. A first-round RT-PCR of the TCR CDR3 used the HTBI primer set with the Qiagen OneStep RT-PCR kit. Libraries were constructed in a second round of multiplex PCR, after which size selection and purification were carried out. The libraries were sequenced on an Illumina HiSeq2000 using paired-end 100 bp reads. On the study's bioinformatics: SOAPnuke was used to process the raw data, with reads discarded if the reads contained adapters or uncalled bases, had a mean Phred below 15, or lacked an exact constant-primer or identifier match. COPE v1.2.5 was used to merge the high-quality paired reads, and each unique nucleotide sequence was defined as a clonotype. MiTCR v1.1 was used to align clonotypes to the IMGT TRBV, TRBD and TRBJ reference segments. Only V-J combinations with frequency above 0.0001, covering roughly 99% of repertoires, were analysed. A TCS score was defined as the ratio between F50 (clonal expansion) and ExV (chaos), using BLOSUM62-based TCRdist between CDR3 peptides within each V-J. Welch's t-statistics and random forest reduced just over 500 V-J features to roughly 13, which were used in a naive Bayes classifier (R e1071). TCRdb's own reprocessing of the public reads used fastp at Q25 and MiXCR and kept productive beta chains. Rows merge per CDR3 protein into single entries with the most common DNA and genes. The authors' filters were not applied to this entry. For this sample the table gives 470,000 or so distinct CDR3 sequences, of which less than 25% were detected only once. The biggest ten clones account for 26% of the sample.

The cysteine opens and the phenylalanine closes a CDR3 of 15 amino acids. The retained sequence is limited to the CDR3, 45 bases, with the frame set at the first base. Between the V and J ends, shortened by 0 bases and 7 bases respectively, the junction contains 17 bases. For CDR1 and CDR2, the germline V gene lists SGHRS and YFSETQ. Recombination linked TRBV5-1 to TRBJ2-7, with an unclear D gene assignment. The sample comprised blood. This receptor was taken from a man younger than 35 with Graves' hyperthyroidism. In nucleotides, the sequence is TGCGCCAGCAGCTTGGCCGTAGACACCAGTGGGGAGCAGTACTTC. The resulting protein is CASSLAVDTSGEQYF.